These 6 T cell receptor beta chains share one sample of origin, sequenced in a study of T-cell memory formation after mild COVID-19. TCRdb reprocessed the 5' RACE reads via MiXCR and lists one record per CDR3 protein. The sample lists fewer than 50,000 distinct CDR3 sequences; about 7.3% were seen once. The sample was PBMCs or a T cell subset sorted from them (not recorded which). Receptors originate from a man aged 18 to 29 who had mild COVID-19 (a few samples of this study predate the infection). Cell type and time point are not known.

This chain connects TRBV7-9 to TRBJ1-1; no clear D gene. CDR3 length: 14 amino acids. In germline, CDR1 is SEHNR, CDR2 FQNEAQ (reference sequence). V shed 5 bases and J shed 5 bases, with 15 bases lying between them. CDR3 in amino acids: CASSTRPGETEAFF. CDR3 in DNA: TGTGCCAGCAGCACGCGACCCGGGGAAACTGAAGCTTTCTTT.

The chain carries TRBV9 and TRBJ2-3; D is uncertain. The ends were cut back, 0 bases at V and 1 base at J, with 12 bases in the middle. CDR3 size: 16 residues. Germline V gene data show CDR1 as SGDLS and CDR2 as YYNGEE. The CDR3 DNA follows: TGTGCCAGCAGCGTAGGGGCGGCCGACGGCACAGATACGCAGTATTTT. Its protein product is CASSVGAADGTDTQYF.

The chain is built from TRBV7-8 and TRBJ1-2; TRBD1 aligns across 8 bases. V dropped 5 bases and J dropped 6; count of bases not matched to a gene: 8. The CDR3 length is 14 residues. Germline loops: CDR1 SGHVS, CDR2 FQNEAQ. DNA for the CDR3: TGTGCCAGCAGCCGACAGTCAGGGGGCGATGGCTACACCTTC. It specifies CASSRQSGGDGYTF.

This chain joins TRBV5-1 and TRBJ2-2, with 7 bases fitting TRBD1. This CDR3 has 14 residues. Losses at the gene ends were 4 bases for V and 4 bases for J; bases not matched to a gene: 4. Germline CDR1 SGHRS, CDR2 YFSETQ. CDR3 bases: TGCGCCAGCAGCCGGACAGGACTCACCGGGGAGCTGTTTTTT. Protein: CASSRTGLTGELFF. Together with reference TRBV5-1 and TRBJ2-2, the CDR3 gives the full variable domain: KAGVTQTPRYLIKTRGQQVTLSCSPISGHRSVSWYQQTPGQGLQFLFEYFSETQRNKGNFPGRFSGRQFSNSRSEMNVSTLELGDSALYLCASSRTGLTGELFFGEGSRLTVL.

Only one count was recorded for this clonotype. CDR3 loop: CAWSVGTSGWLETQYF. The CDR3 bases are TGTGCCTGGAGTGTGGGGACTAGCGGGTGGTTGGAGACCCAGTACTTC. The chain is built from TRBV30 and TRBJ2-5; the match to TRBD2 covers 12 bases. V gave up 0 bases and J gave up 5 bases; unmatched junction bases: 7. Germline CDR1 is GTSNPN and CDR2 is SVGIG (reference sequence). The CDR3 length is 16 residues.

This clonotype was counted only a few times. The genes are TRBV20-1 and TRBJ1-4; TRBD1 aligns across 9 bases. The CDR3 covers 14 residues. V trimming: 5 bases; J trimming: 8 bases; junction bases outside the gene matches: 9. Germline V CDR1 and CDR2: DFQATT, SNEGSKA (reference sequence). Here the CDR3 reads CSARQGGIAEKLFF. Written as DNA, the CDR3 is TGCAGTGCTCGACAGGGGGGGATAGCGGAAAAACTGTTTTTT.